This T cell receptor (beta chain) was recorded in a study of vaccination and CD4 T cells after COVID-19. Overall study context: Samples were taken after vaccination, a median of around 67 days after dose two, with a range of 14 to 241. Study conclusions and caveats: Median about 86% of reactive clones detected in convalescent patients emerged only post-vaccination. Median counts of SARS-CoV-2-reactive clonotypes increased from roughly 21 to 40; this difference was not significant.

Treatment defined: roughly nine-day PBMC culture with coronavirus spike peptide pools or control peptides (ViraFEST assay). Every well contained approximately 2 million PBMCs, which were grown with around 9.4 IU/ml IL-2 and 9 to 10 ug/ml peptide pools. Cultured CD4+ T cells had their DNA profiled by the Oncomine TCR Beta short-read assay. TCRdb processed the PCR reads anew with MiXCR; each CDR3 protein has one entry. Of some 20,000 distinct CDR3 sequences detected, less than 55% appear once; the ten largest clones hold less than 15%. In regard to this clonotype: Its antigen is currently unknown.

This clonotype was obtained from a human donor with COVID-19. Sequencing used cultured CD4+ T cells from blood.

CDR3 sequence reads: CASSEGLGLVFPDTQYF. The DNA for the CDR3 is TGTGCCAGCAGTGAAGGCCTCGGACTAGTATTTCCAGATACGCAGTATTTT. The chain couples TRBV6-1 to TRBJ2-3; 7 bases line up with TRBD2. The V segment lost 1 base and the J segment 4 bases; nucleotides outside the gene matches: 11. CDR1 and CDR2 (germline): MNHNS, SASEGT. The CDR3 has 17 residues.